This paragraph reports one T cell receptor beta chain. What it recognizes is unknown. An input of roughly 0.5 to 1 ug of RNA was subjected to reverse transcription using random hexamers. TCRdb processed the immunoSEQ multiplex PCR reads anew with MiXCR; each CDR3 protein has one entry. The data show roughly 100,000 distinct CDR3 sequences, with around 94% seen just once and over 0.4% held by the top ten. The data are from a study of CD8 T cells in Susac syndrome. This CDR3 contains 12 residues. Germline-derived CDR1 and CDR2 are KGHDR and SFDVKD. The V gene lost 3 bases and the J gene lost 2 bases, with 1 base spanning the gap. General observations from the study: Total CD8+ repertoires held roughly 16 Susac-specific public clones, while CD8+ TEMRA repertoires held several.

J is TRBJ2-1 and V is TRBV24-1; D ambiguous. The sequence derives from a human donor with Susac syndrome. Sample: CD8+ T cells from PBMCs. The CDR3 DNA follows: TGTGCCACCAGTGATCCCTACAATGAGCAGTTCTTC. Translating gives CATSDPYNEQFF.